The rows below give T cell receptor beta chains drawn from one sample of a study of shared clonotypes between healthy human individuals. Libraries were prepared by immunoSEQ multiplex PCR; TCRdb keeps only in-frame clonotypes and omits some of them. This sample carries approximately 590,000 clones, 95% to 96% of them seen once, and the ten largest clones take roughly 0.1%. The sequenced sample consisted of naive CD8+ T cells sorted from blood. The origin of the receptors is a woman younger than 45 in good health. The CDR3 runs from the conserved cysteine through the conserved F or W. Each record gives: D gene, clone size, CDR3 length, V gene, J gene, CDR3 protein, CDR3 DNA. A D gene is named only where the DNA matches it firmly. Expanded clones are given a class, and other clones once, few, many or no size at all.

D: -; size: -; length: 15; V: TRBV28; J: TRBJ2-1; CDR3: CASSLLKASYNEQFF; DNA: TGTGCCAGCAGTTTACTGAAGGCGTCCTACAATGAGCAGTTCTTC
D: -; size: -; length: 12; V: TRBV9; J: TRBJ2-3; CDR3: CASSVGTDTQYF; DNA: TGTGCCAGCAGCGTAGGAACAGATACGCAGTATTTT
D: -; size: -; length: 15; V: TRBV9; J: TRBJ1-1; CDR3: CASSPSNRVSNEAFF; DNA: TGTGCCAGCAGCCCATCCAACAGGGTATCAAATGAAGCTTTCTTT
D: -; size: -; length: 16; V: TRBV27; J: TRBJ2-1; CDR3: CASSLLGGAIGNEQFF; DNA: TGTGCCAGCAGTTTATTGGGGGGAGCCATAGGCAATGAGCAGTTCTTC
D: -; size: -; length: 14; V: TRBV6-6; J: TRBJ2-3; CDR3: CASSPPAGPDTQYF; DNA: TGTGCCAGCAGCCCCCCGGCAGGGCCAGATACGCAGTATTTT
D: -; size: -; length: 14; V: TRBV27; J: TRBJ2-7; CDR3: CASSFMAGPLEQYF; DNA: TGTGCCAGCAGTTTTATGGCAGGGCCCCTCGAGCAGTACTTC
D: TRBD1; size: -; length: 15; V: TRBV6-6; J: TRBJ1-5; CDR3: CASSWGQGRNQPQHF; DNA: TGTGCCAGCAGTTGGGGACAGGGTAGAAATCAGCCCCAGCATTTT
D: TRBD2; size: -; length: 14; V: TRBV5-4; J: TRBJ2-1; CDR3: CASNLAGGLGEQFF; DNA: TGTGCCAGCAATCTAGCGGGAGGGCTGGGTGAGCAGTTCTTC
D: TRBD1; size: -; length: 17; V: TRBV28; J: TRBJ2-1; CDR3: CASSLAGAGTGFDEQFF; DNA: TGTGCCAGCAGTTTAGCCGGCGCCGGGACAGGGTTCGATGAGCAGTTCTTC
D: TRBD1; size: -; length: 13; V: TRBV30; J: TRBJ1-2; CDR3: CASHRGDRYGYTF; DNA: TGTGCCAGTCACAGGGGCGATAGGTATGGCTACACCTTC
D: -; size: -; length: 13; V: TRBV2; J: TRBJ2-5; CDR3: CASSEFGQETQYF; DNA: TGTGCCAGCAGTGAATTCGGCCAAGAGACCCAGTACTTC
D: TRBD2; size: -; length: 11; V: TRBV29-1; J: TRBJ2-7; CDR3: CSVAAGGAQYF; DNA: TGCAGCGTCGCAGCCGGGGGGGCGCAGTACTTC
D: TRBD2; size: -; length: 16; V: TRBV28; J: TRBJ2-3; CDR3: CASRLAGGSSTDTQYF; DNA: TGTGCCAGCAGGCTAGCGGGAGGCAGTAGCACAGATACGCAGTATTTT
D: -; size: -; length: 14; V: TRBV5-6; J: TRBJ2-7; CDR3: CASSLRRTFGEQYF; DNA: TGTGCCAGCAGCCTACGACGGACCTTCGGGGAGCAGTACTTC
D: -; size: -; length: 16; V: TRBV13; J: TRBJ2-6; CDR3: CASSLLQGSGANVLTF; DNA: TGTGCCAGCAGCCTCTTACAGGGATCCGGGGCCAACGTCCTGACTTTC
D: TRBD2; size: -; length: 19; V: TRBV9; J: TRBJ2-3; CDR3: CASSVGRLAGSSSTDTQYF; DNA: TGTGCCAGCAGCGTAGGTCGACTAGCGGGAAGTTCTAGCACAGATACGCAGTATTTT
D: TRBD2; size: -; length: 15; V: TRBV28; J: TRBJ2-3; CDR3: CASSLAGEGTDTQYF; DNA: TGTGCCAGCAGTTTGGCGGGAGAGGGGACAGATACGCAGTATTTT
D: -; size: -; length: 17; V: TRBV4-1; J: TRBJ1-1; CDR3: CASSHHGARGTNTEAFF; DNA: TGCGCCAGCAGCCACCACGGGGCGAGAGGGACGAACACTGAAGCTTTCTTT
D: -; size: -; length: 18; V: TRBV4-1; J: TRBJ2-1; CDR3: CASSQEISRPLGYNEQFF; DNA: TGCGCCAGCAGCCAAGAGATTAGCCGCCCACTTGGGTACAATGAGCAGTTCTTC
D: -; size: -; length: 14; V: TRBV25-1; J: TRBJ1-5; CDR3: CASSVGGPNQPQHF; DNA: TGTGCCAGCAGTGTCGGGGGTCCCAATCAGCCCCAGCATTTT
D: TRBD1; size: -; length: 14; V: TRBV7-9; J: TRBJ2-7; CDR3: CASSLRPGGNEQYF; DNA: TGTGCCAGCAGCTTACGTCCAGGGGGCAACGAGCAGTACTTC
D: TRBD2; size: -; length: 16; V: TRBV13; J: TRBJ2-5; CDR3: CASSLRLAGVLETQYF; DNA: TGTGCCAGCAGCCTGAGACTAGCGGGAGTCTTAGAGACCCAGTACTTC
D: TRBD2; size: -; length: 16; V: TRBV5-4; J: TRBJ2-5; CDR3: CASSPTGLAGDETQYF; DNA: TGTGCCAGCAGCCCAACGGGGCTAGCGGGAGACGAGACCCAGTACTTC
D: -; size: once; length: 12; V: TRBV6-5; J: TRBJ1-2; CDR3: CARLIRSYGYTF; DNA: TGTGCCAGGCTAATCAGGAGCTATGGCTACACCTTC
D: -; size: -; length: 12; V: TRBV28; J: TRBJ2-3; CDR3: CASSMTADTQYF; DNA: TGTGCCAGCAGTATGACAGCAGATACGCAGTATTTT
D: -; size: -; length: 19; V: TRBV7-9; J: TRBJ2-2; CDR3: CASSPSASQQSSSTGELFF; DNA: TGTGCCAGCAGCCCCAGCGCCTCCCAACAGTCGTCGAGCACCGGGGAGCTGTTTTTT
D: TRBD1; size: -; length: 16; V: TRBV15; J: TRBJ1-2; CDR3: CATSVGTEVFNYGYTF; DNA: TGTGCCACCAGCGTCGGGACAGAAGTTTTTAACTATGGCTACACCTTC
D: TRBD2; size: -; length: 13; V: TRBV27; J: TRBJ2-1; CDR3: CASSFGTINEQFF; DNA: TGTGCCAGCAGTTTCGGGACTATTAATGAGCAGTTCTTC
D: -; size: -; length: 13; V: TRBV21-1; J: TRBJ1-3; CDR3: CAIPDSGENTIYF; DNA: TGTGCCATTCCGGACAGTGGTGAAAACACCATATATTTT
D: -; size: -; length: 10; V: TRBV10-3; J: TRBJ2-7; CDR3: CATPGEEQYF; DNA: TGTGCCACCCCCGGAGAGGAGCAGTACTTC
D: -; size: -; length: 16; V: TRBV5-1; J: TRBJ2-3; CDR3: CASSLYFGASPDTQYF; DNA: TGCGCCAGCAGCTTGTATTTTGGGGCTAGTCCAGATACGCAGTATTTT
D: -; size: -; length: 15; V: TRBV19; J: TRBJ1-1; CDR3: CASRELQGANTEAFF; DNA: TGTGCCAGTAGGGAATTACAGGGCGCGAACACTGAAGCTTTCTTT
D: -; size: -; length: 12; V: TRBV5-4; J: TRBJ1-1; CDR3: CASSHSGAEAFF; DNA: TGTGCCAGCAGCCATTCTGGGGCTGAAGCTTTCTTT
D: -; size: -; length: 15; V: TRBV11-2; J: TRBJ2-7; CDR3: CASSSLAVPSYEQYF; DNA: TGTGCCAGCAGCAGCTTAGCGGTTCCCTCCTACGAGCAGTACTTC
D: TRBD2; size: -; length: 15; V: TRBV5-6; J: TRBJ2-7; CDR3: CASSLGLAESYEQYF; DNA: TGTGCCAGCAGCTTGGGGCTAGCGGAATCCTACGAGCAGTACTTC
D: -; size: -; length: 20; V: TRBV4-1; J: TRBJ2-6; CDR3: CASSRVTWVAELSGANVLTF; DNA: TGCGCCAGCAGCCGGGTCACCTGGGTCGCGGAACTCTCTGGGGCCAACGTCCTGACTTTC
D: TRBD2; size: -; length: 15; V: TRBV7-8; J: TRBJ2-7; CDR3: CASSPGLASSYEQYF; DNA: TGTGCCAGCAGCCCGGGACTAGCGAGCTCCTACGAGCAGTACTTC
D: -; size: -; length: 14; V: TRBV27; J: TRBJ2-7; CDR3: CASSLSRQAYEQYF; DNA: TGTGCCAGCAGTTTAAGTCGACAGGCCTACGAGCAGTACTTC
D: TRBD2; size: -; length: 15; V: TRBV19; J: TRBJ2-7; CDR3: CASSIGREGHYEQYF; DNA: TGTGCCAGTAGTATTGGGCGGGAGGGCCACTACGAGCAGTACTTC
D: -; size: -; length: 17; V: TRBV7-9; J: TRBJ1-3; CDR3: CASSLDTGRNSGNTIYF; DNA: TGTGCCAGCAGCTTAGATACGGGTCGTAACTCTGGAAACACCATATATTTT
D: -; size: -; length: 15; V: TRBV13; J: TRBJ2-7; CDR3: CASSSAAERTYEQYF; DNA: TGTGCCAGCAGCTCGGCGGCGGAGAGGACCTACGAGCAGTACTTC
D: -; size: -; length: 14; V: TRBV6-5; J: TRBJ2-3; CDR3: CASPVRRGTDTQYF; DNA: TGTGCCAGCCCCGTTCGCAGGGGCACAGATACGCAGTATTTT
D: TRBD2; size: -; length: 16; V: TRBV10-1; J: TRBJ2-1; CDR3: CASSEYTAGIYNEQFF; DNA: TGCGCCAGCAGTGAGTATACAGCGGGGATATACAATGAGCAGTTCTTC
D: -; size: -; length: 14; V: TRBV11-3; J: TRBJ2-1; CDR3: CASEDGGAGNEQFF; DNA: TGTGCCAGCGAGGACGGGGGCGCGGGGAATGAGCAGTTCTTC
D: TRBD1; size: -; length: 17; V: TRBV28; J: TRBJ2-7; CDR3: CASSLEASGQGSYEQYF; DNA: TGTGCCAGCAGTTTAGAGGCGTCGGGACAGGGAAGTTACGAGCAGTACTTC